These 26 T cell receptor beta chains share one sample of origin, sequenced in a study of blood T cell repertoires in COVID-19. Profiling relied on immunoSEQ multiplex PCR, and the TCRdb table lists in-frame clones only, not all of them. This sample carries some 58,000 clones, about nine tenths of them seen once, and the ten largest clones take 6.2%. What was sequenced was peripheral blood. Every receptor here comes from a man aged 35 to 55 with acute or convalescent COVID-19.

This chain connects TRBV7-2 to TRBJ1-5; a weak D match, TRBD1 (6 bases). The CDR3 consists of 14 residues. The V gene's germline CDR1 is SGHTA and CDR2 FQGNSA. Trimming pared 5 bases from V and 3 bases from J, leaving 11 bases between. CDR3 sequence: CASSKDSSNQPQHF. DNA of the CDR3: TGTGCCAGCAGCAAGGACAGCTCCAATCAGCCCCAGCATTTT.

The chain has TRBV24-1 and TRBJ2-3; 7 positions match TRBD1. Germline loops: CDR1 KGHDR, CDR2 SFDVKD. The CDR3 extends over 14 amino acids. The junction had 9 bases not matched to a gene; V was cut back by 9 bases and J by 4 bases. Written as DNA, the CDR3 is TGTGCCACCCGGGACAGTCAGGGTCCAGATACGCAGTATTTT. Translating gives CATRDSQGPDTQYF.

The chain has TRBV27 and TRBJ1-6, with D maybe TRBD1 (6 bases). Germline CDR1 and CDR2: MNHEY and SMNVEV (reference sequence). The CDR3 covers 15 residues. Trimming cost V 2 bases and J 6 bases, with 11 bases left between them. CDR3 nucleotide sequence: TGTGCCAGCAGTTTAACAGGGTCGGTTAATTCACCCCTCCACTTT. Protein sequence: CASSLTGSVNSPLHF.

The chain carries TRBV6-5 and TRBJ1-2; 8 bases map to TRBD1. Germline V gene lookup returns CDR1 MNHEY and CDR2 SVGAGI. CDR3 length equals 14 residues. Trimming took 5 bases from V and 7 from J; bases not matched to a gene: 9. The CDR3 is CASSPGQGTGGYTF. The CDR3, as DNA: TGTGCCAGCAGTCCCGGACAGGGTACGGGTGGCTACACCTTC.

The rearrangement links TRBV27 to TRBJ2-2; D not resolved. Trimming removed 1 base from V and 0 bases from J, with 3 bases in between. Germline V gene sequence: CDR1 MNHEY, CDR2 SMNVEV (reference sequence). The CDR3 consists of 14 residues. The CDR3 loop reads CASSLWPNTGELFF. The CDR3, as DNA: TGTGCCAGCAGTTTATGGCCGAACACCGGGGAGCTGTTTTTT.

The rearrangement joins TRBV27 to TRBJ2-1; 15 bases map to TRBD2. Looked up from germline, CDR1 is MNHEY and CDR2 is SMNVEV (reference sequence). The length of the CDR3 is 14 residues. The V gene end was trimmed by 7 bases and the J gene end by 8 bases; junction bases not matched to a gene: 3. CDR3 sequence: CASMGLAGGYEQFF. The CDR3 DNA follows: TGTGCCAGCATGGGACTAGCGGGAGGCTATGAGCAGTTCTTC.

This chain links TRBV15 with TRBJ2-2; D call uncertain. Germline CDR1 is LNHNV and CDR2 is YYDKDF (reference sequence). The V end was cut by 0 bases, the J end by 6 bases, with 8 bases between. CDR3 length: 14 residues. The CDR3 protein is CATSREQRPGELFF. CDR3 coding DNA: TGTGCCACCAGCAGAGAGCAGAGGCCCGGGGAGCTGTTTTTT.

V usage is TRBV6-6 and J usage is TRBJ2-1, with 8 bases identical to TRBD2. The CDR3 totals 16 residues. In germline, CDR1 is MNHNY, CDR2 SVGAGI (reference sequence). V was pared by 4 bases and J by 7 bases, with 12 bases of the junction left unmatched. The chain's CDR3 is CASSSLAGPLGNEQFF. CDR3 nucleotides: TGTGCCAGCAGTTCCCTAGCGGGCCCCCTGGGGAATGAGCAGTTCTTC.

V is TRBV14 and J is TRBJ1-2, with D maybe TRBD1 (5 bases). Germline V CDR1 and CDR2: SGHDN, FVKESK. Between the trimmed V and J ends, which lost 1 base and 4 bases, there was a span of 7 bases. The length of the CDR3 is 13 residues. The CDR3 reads CASSQGQLYGYTF. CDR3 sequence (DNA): TGTGCCAGCAGCCAAGGACAGCTCTATGGCTACACCTTC.

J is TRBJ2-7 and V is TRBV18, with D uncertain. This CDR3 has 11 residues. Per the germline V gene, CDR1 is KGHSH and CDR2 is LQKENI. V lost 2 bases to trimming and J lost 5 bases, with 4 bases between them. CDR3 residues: CASSPGHEQYF. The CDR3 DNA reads TGTGCCAGCTCACCAGGCCACGAGCAGTACTTC. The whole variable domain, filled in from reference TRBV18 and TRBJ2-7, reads NAGVMQNPRHLVRRRGQEARLRCSPMKGHSHVYWYRQLPEEGLKFMVYLQKENIIDESGMPKERFSAEFPKEGPSILRIQQVVRGDSAAYFCASSPGHEQYFGPGTRLTVT.

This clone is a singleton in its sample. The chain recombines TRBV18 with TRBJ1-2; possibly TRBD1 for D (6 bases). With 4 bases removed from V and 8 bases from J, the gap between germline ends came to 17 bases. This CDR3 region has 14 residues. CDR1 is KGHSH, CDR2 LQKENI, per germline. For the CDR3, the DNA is TGTGCCAGCTCACGGACAGCTACTTCGGAAGGCTACACCTTC. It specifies CASSRTATSEGYTF. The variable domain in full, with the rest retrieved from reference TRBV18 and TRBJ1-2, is NAGVMQNPRHLVRRRGQEARLRCSPMKGHSHVYWYRQLPEEGLKFMVYLQKENIIDESGMPKERFSAEFPKEGPSILRIQQVVRGDSAAYFCASSRTATSEGYTFGSGTRLTVV.

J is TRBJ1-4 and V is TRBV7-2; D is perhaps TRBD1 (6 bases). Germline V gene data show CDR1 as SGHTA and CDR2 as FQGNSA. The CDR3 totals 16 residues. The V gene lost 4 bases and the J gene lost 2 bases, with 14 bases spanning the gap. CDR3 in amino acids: CASSSHQGFTNEKLFF. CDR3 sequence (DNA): TGTGCCAGCAGCTCCCACCAGGGGTTTACTAATGAAAAACTGTTTTTT.

CDR3 protein: CASSLLGLAGDNEQFF. CDR3 sequence (DNA): TGTGCCAGCAGTTTACTCGGACTAGCGGGGGACAATGAGCAGTTCTTC. The V call is TRBV27, the J call TRBJ2-1; 13 bases agree with TRBD2. V lost 2 bases to trimming and J lost 5 bases; unmatched junction nucleotides: 3. This CDR3 region has 16 residues. CDR1 is MNHEY and CDR2 is SMNVEV in the germline V gene (reference sequence).

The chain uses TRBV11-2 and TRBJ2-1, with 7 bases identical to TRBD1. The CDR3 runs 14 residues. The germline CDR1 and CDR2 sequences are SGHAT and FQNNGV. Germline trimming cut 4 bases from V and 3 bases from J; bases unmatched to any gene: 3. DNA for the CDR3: TGTGCCAGCAGCTCGGGACAGTTCTACAATGAGCAGTTCTTC. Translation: CASSSGQFYNEQFF.

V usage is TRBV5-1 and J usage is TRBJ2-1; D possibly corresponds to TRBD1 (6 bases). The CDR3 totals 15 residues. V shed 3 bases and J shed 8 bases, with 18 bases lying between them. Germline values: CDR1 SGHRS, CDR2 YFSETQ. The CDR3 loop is CASSYTRGSSDEQFF. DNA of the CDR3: TGCGCCAGCAGCTATACTAGGGGGAGCTCCGATGAGCAGTTCTTC.

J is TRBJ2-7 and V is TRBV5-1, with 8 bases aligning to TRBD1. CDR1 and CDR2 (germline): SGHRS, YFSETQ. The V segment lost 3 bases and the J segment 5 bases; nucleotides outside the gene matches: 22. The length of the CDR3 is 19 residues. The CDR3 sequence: CASSYSTGSGTGAFDEQYF. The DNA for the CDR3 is TGCGCCAGCAGCTACTCGACCGGATCCGGGACAGGAGCCTTCGACGAGCAGTACTTC.

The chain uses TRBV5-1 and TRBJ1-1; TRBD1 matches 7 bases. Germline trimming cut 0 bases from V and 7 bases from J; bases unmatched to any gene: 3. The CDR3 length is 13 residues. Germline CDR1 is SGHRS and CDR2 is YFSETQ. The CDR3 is CASSLAGGVEAFF. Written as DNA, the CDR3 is TGCGCCAGCAGCTTGGCAGGGGGTGTTGAAGCTTTCTTT. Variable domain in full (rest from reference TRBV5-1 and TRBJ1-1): KAGVTQTPRYLIKTRGQQVTLSCSPISGHRSVSWYQQTPGQGLQFLFEYFSETQRNKGNFPGRFSGRQFSNSRSEMNVSTLELGDSALYLCASSLAGGVEAFFGQGTRLTVV.

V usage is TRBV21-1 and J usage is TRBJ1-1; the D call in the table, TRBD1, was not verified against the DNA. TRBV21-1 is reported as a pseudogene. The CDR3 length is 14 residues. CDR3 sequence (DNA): TGTGCCAGCAGCAACCGGTCAGGGAACACTGAAGCTTTCTTT. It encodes CASSNRSGNTEAFF.

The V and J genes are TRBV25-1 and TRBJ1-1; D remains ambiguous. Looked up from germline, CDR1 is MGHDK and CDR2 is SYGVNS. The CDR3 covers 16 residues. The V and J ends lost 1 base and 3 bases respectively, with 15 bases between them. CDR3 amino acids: CASSELASGMHTEAFF. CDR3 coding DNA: TGTGCCAGCAGTGAATTGGCATCAGGTATGCACACTGAAGCTTTCTTT.

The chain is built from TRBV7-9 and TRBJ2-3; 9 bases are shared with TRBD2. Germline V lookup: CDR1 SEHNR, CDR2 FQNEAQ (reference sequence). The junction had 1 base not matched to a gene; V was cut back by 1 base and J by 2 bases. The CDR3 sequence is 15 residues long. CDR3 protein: CASSLEREVTDTQYF. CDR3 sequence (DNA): TGTGCCAGCAGCTTAGAGCGGGAGGTCACAGATACGCAGTATTTT.

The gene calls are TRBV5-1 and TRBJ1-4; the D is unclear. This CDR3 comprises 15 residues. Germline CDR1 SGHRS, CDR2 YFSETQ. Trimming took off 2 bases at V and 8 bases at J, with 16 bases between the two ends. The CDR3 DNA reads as TGCGCCAGCAGCTTTAGCGAACACGGAGGGGAAAAACTGTTTTTT. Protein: CASSFSEHGGEKLFF.

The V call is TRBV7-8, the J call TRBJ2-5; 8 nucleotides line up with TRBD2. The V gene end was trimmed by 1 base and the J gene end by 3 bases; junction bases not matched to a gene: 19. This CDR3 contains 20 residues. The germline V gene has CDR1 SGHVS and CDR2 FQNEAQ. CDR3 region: CASSLEWRGRLALREETQYF. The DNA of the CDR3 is TGTGCCAGCAGCTTAGAGTGGCGCGGGAGGTTGGCTCTTAGGGAAGAGACCCAGTACTTC.

CDR3 residues: CASSFDRNNSPLHF. The CDR3 DNA is TGTGCCAGCAGCTTCGACAGGAATAATTCACCCCTCCACTTT. J is TRBJ1-6 and V is TRBV11-2; tentative D call: TRBD1 (6 bases). The germline CDR1 and CDR2 sequences are SGHAT and FQNNGV. Between the trimmed V and J ends, which lost 3 bases and 5 bases, there was a span of 8 bases. This CDR3 contains 14 residues.

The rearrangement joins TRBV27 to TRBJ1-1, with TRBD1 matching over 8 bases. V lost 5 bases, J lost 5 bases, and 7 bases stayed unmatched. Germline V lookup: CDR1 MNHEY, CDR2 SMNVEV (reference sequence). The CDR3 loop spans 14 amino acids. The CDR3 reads CASSITGGETEAFF. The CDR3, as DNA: TGTGCCAGCAGTATTACAGGGGGAGAGACTGAAGCTTTCTTT.

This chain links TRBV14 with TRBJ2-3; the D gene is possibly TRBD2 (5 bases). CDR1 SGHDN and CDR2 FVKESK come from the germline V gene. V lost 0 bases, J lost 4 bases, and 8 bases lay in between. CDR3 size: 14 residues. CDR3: CASSQDRGSDTQYF. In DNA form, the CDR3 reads TGTGCCAGCAGCCAAGATCGAGGGTCAGATACGCAGTATTTT.

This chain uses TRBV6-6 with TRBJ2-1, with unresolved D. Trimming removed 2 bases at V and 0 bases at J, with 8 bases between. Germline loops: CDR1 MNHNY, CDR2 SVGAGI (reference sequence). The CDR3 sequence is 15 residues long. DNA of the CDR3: TGTGCCAGCAGTTACACGGAGAGCTCCTACAATGAGCAGTTCTTC. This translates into CASSYTESSYNEQFF.